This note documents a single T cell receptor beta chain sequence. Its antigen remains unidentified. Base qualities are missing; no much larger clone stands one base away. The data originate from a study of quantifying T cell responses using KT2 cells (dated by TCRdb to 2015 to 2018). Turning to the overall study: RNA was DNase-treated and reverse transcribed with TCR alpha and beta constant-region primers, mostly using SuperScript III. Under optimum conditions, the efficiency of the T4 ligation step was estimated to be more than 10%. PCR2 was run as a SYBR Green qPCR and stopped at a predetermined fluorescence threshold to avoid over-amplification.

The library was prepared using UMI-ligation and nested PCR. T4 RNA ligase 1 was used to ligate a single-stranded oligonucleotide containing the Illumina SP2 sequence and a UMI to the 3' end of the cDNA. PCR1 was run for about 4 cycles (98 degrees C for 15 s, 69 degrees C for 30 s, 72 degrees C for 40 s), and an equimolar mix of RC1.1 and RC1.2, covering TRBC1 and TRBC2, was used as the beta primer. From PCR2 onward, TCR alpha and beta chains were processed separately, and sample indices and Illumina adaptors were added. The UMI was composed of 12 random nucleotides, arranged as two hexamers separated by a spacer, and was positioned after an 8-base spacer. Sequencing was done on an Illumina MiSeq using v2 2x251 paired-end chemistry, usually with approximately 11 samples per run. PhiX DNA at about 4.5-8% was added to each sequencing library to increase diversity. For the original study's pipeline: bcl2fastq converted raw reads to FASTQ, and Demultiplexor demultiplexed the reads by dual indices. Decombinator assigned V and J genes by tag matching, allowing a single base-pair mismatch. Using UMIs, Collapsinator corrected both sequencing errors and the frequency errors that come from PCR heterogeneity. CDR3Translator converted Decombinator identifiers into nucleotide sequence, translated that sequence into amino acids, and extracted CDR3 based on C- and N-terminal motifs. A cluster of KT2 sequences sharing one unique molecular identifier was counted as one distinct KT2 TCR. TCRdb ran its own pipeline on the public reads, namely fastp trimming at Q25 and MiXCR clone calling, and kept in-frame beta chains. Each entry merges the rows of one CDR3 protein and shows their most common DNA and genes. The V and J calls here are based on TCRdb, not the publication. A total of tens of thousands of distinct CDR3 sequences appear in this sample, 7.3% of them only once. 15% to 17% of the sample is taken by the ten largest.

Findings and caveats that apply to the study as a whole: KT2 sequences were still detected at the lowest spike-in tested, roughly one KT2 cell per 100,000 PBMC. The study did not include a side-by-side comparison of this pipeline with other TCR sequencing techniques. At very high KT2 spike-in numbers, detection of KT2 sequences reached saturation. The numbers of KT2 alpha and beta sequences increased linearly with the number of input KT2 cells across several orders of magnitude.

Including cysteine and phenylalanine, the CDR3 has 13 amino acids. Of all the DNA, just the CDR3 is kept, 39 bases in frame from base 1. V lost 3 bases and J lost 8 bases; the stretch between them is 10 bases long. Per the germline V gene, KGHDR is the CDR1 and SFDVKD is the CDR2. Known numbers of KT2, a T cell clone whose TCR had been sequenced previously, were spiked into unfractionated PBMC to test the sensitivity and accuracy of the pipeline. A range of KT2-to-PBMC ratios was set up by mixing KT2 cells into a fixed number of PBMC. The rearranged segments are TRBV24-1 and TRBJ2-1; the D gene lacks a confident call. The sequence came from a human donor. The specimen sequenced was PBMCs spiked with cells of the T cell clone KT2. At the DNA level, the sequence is TGTGCCACCAGTGATCCACGTTTTCATGAGCAGTTCTTC. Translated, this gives CATSDPRFHEQFF.